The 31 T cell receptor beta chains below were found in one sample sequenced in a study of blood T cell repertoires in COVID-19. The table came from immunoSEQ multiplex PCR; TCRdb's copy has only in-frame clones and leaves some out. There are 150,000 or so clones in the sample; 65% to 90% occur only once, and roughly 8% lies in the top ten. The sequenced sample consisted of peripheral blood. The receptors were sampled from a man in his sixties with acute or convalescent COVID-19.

Here the CDR3 DNA reads TGTGCCAGCAGCCTTAGCGGGAGGGGAACCTACGAGCAGTACTTC. This translates into CASSLSGRGTYEQYF. This chain connects TRBV6-5 to TRBJ2-7; 11 nucleotides align to TRBD2. Per the germline V gene, CDR1 is MNHEY and CDR2 is SVGAGI. The ends lost 6 bases at V and 2 bases at J; junction bases unmatched: 6. The CDR3 runs to 15 residues.

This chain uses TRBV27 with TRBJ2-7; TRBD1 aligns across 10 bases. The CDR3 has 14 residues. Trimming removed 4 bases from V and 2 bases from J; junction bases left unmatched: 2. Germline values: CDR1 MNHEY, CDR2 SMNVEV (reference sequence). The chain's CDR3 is CASSWDRGPYEQYF. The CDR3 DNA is TGTGCCAGCAGTTGGGACAGGGGCCCCTACGAGCAGTACTTC.

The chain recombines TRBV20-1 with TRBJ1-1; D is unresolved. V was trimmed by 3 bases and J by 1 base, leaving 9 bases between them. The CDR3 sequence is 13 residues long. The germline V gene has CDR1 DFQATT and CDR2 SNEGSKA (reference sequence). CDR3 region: CSASQVTNTEAFF. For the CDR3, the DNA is TGCAGTGCTAGTCAGGTAACGAACACTGAAGCTTTCTTT.

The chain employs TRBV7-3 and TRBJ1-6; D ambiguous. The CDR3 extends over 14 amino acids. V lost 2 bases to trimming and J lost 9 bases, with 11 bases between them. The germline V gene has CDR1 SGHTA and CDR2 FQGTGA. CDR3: CASSLGQAGSPLHF. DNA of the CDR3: TGTGCCAGCAGCTTAGGTCAGGCAGGTTCACCCCTCCACTTT.

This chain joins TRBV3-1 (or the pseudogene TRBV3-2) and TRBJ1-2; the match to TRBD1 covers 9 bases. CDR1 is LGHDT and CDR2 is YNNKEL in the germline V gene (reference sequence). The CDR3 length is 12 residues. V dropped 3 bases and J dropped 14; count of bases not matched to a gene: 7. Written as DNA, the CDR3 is TGTGCCAGCAGCCATACCGACAGGGGGTTTACCTTC. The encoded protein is CASSHTDRGFTF.

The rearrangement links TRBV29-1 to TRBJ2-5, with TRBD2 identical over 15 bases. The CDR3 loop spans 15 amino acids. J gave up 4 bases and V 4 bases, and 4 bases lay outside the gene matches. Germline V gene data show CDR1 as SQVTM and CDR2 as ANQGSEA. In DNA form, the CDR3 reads TGCAGCGTTGCGAGGGGACTAGCGGGAGGAGAGACCCAGTACTTC. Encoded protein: CSVARGLAGGETQYF.

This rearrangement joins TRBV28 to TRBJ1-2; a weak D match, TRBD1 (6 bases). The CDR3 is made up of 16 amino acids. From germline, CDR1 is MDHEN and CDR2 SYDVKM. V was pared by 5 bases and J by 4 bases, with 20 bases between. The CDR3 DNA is TGTGCCAGCAGTCCCCCTTGGCCCTTAGGGGGCTATGGCTACACCTTC. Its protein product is CASSPPWPLGGYGYTF.

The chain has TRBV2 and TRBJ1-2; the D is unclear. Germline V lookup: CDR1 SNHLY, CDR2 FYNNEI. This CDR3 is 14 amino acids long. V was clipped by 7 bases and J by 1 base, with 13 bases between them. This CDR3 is CASKFMESNYGYTF. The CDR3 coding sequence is TGTGCCAGCAAGTTTATGGAGAGTAACTATGGCTACACCTTC. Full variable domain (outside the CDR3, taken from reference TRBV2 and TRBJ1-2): EPEVTQTPSHQVTQMGQEVILRCVPISNHLYFYWYRQILGQKVEFLVSFYNNEISEKSEIFDDQFSVERPDGSNFTLKIRSTKLEDSAMYFCASKFMESNYGYTFGSGTRLTVV.

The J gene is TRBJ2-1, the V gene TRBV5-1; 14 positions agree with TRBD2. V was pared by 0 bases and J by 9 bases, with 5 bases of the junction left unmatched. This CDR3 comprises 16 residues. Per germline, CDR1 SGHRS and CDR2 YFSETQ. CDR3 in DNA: TGCGCCAGCAGCTTGGCCGGACTAGCGGGAGGTGGTGAGCAGTTCTTC. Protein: CASSLAGLAGGGEQFF.

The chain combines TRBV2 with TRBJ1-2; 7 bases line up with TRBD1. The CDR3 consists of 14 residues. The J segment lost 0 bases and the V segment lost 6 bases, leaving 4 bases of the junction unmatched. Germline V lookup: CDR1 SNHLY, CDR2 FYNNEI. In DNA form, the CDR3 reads TGTGCCAGCAGCGCAGACAGGGCTAACTATGGCTACACCTTC. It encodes CASSADRANYGYTF.

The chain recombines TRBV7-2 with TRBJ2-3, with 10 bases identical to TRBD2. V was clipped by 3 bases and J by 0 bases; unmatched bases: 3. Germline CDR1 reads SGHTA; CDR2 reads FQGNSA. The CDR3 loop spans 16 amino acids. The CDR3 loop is CASSLGLALSTDTQYF. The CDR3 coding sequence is TGTGCCAGCAGCTTGGGACTAGCGCTCAGCACAGATACGCAGTATTTT.

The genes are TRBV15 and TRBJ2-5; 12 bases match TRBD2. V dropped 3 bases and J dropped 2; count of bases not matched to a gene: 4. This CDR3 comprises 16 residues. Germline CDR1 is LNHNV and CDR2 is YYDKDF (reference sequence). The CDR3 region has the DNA TGTGCCACCAGCAGGTGGACTAGCGGGGTTCAAGAGACCCAGTACTTC. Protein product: CATSRWTSGVQETQYF.

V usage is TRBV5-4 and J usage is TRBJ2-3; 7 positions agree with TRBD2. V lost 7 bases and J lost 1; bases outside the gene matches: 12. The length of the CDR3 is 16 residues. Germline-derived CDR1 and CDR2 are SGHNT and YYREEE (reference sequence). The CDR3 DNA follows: TGTGCCAGCCCCGGCGGGAGTCCAGGTGGCACAGATACGCAGTATTTT. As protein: CASPGGSPGGTDTQYF.

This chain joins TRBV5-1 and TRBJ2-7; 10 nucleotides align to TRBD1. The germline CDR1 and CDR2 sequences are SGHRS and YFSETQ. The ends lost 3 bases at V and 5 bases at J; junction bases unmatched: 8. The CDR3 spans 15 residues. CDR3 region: CASSWQGQGNDEQYF. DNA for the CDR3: TGCGCCAGCAGCTGGCAGGGACAGGGGAACGACGAGCAGTACTTC.

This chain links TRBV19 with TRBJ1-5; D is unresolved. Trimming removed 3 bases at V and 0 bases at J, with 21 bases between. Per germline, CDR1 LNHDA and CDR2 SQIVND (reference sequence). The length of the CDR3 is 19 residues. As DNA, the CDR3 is TGTGCCAGTAGTATCCCAAGCCAGTCTAGAGGGTATAGCAATCAGCCCCAGCATTTT. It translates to CASSIPSQSRGYSNQPQHF.

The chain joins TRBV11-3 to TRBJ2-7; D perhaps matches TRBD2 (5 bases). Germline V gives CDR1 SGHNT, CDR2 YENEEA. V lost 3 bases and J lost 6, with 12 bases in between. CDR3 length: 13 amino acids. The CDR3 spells CASSFSGIGEQYF. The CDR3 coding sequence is TGTGCCAGCAGCTTCTCCGGGATAGGCGAGCAGTACTTC.

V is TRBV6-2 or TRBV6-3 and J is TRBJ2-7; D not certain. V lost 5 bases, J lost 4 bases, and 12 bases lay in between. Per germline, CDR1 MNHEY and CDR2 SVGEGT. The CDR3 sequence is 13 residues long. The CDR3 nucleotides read TGTGCCAGCAGTCCCCACACCCAATACGAGCAGTACTTC. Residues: CASSPHTQYEQYF.

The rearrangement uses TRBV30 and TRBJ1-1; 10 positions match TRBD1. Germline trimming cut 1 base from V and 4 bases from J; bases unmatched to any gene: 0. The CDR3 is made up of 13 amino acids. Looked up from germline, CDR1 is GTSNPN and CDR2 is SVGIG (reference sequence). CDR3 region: CAWSGDRGTEAFF. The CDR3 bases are TGTGCCTGGAGTGGGGACAGGGGCACTGAAGCTTTCTTT.

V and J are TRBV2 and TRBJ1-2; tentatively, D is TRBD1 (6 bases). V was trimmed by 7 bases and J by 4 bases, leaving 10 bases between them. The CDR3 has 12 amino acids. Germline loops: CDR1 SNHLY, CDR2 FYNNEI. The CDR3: CASTQTGYGYTF. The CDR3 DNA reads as TGTGCCAGCACCCAGACAGGCTATGGCTACACCTTC. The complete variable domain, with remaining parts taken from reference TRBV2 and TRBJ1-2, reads EPEVTQTPSHQVTQMGQEVILRCVPISNHLYFYWYRQILGQKVEFLVSFYNNEISEKSEIFDDQFSVERPDGSNFTLKIRSTKLEDSAMYFCASTQTGYGYTFGSGTRLTVV.

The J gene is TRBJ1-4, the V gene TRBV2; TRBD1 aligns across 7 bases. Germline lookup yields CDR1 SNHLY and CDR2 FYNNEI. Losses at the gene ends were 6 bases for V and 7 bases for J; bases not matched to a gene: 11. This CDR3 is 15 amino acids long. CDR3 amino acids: CASRSRTGGTEKLFF. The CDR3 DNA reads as TGTGCCAGCAGGTCGAGGACAGGTGGGACTGAAAAACTGTTTTTT.

CDR3 residues: CASSTGGLAGGLGEQFF. CDR3 coding DNA: TGCGCCAGCAGCACGGGGGGACTAGCGGGAGGGCTGGGTGAGCAGTTCTTC. The rearrangement uses TRBV5-1 and TRBJ2-1, with 16 bases matching TRBD2. V lost 4 bases and J lost 9; bases outside the gene matches: 10. Germline V gene sequence: CDR1 SGHRS, CDR2 YFSETQ. The CDR3 is made up of 17 amino acids.

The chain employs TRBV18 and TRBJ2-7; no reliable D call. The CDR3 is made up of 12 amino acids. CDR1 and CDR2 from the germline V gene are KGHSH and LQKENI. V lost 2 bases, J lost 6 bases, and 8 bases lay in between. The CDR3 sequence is CASSPSQSEQYF. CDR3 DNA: TGTGCCAGCTCACCATCCCAATCCGAGCAGTACTTC.

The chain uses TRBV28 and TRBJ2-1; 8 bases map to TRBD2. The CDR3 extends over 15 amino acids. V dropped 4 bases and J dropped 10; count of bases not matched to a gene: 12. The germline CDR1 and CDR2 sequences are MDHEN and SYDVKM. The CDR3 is CASSSSGTRTWEQFF. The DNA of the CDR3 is TGTGCCAGCAGTTCATCCGGGACTAGGACTTGGGAGCAGTTCTTC.

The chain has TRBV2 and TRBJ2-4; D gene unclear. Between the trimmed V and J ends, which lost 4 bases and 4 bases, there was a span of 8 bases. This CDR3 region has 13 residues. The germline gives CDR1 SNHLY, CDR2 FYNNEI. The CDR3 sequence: CASSGSRKNIQYF. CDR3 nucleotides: TGTGCCAGCAGTGGTTCTAGAAAAAACATTCAGTACTTC.

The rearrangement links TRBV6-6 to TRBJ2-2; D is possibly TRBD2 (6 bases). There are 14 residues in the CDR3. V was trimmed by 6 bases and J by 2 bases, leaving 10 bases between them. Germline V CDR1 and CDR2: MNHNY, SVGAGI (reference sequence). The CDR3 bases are TGTGCCAGCAGCCGGCGGGGTAACACCGGGGAGCTGTTTTTT. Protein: CASSRRGNTGELFF.

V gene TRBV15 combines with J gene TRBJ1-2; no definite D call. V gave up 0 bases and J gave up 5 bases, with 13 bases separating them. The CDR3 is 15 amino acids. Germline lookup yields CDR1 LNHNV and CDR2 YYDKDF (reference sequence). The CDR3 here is CATSRDKSGRYGYTF. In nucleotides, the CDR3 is TGTGCCACCAGCAGAGATAAAAGCGGTCGGTATGGCTACACCTTC.

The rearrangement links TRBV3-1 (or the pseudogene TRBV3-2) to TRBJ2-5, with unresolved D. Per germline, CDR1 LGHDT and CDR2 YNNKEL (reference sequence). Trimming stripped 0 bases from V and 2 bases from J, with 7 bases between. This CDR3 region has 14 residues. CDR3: CASSQEPQQETQYF. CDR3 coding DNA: TGTGCCAGCAGCCAAGAGCCACAGCAAGAGACCCAGTACTTC.

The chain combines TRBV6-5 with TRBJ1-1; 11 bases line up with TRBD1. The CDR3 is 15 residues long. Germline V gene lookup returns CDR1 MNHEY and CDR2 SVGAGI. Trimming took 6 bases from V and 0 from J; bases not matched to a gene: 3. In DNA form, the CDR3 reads TGTGCCAGCAGCGGACAGGGGGCCGTGAACACTGAAGCTTTCTTT. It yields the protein CASSGQGAVNTEAFF.

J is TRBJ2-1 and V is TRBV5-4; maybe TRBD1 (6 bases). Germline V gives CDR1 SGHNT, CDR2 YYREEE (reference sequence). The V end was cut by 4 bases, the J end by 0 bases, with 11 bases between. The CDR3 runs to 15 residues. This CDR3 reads CASSHTTGSYNEQFF. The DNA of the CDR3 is TGTGCCAGCAGCCACACGACAGGCTCCTACAATGAGCAGTTCTTC.

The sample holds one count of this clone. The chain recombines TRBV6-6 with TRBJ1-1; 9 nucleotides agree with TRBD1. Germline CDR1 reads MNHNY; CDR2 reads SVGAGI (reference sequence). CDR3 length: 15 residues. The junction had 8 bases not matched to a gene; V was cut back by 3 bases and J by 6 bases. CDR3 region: CASSYLGTGSSEAFF. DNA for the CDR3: TGTGCCAGCAGTTATCTTGGGACAGGGAGCTCTGAAGCTTTCTTT.

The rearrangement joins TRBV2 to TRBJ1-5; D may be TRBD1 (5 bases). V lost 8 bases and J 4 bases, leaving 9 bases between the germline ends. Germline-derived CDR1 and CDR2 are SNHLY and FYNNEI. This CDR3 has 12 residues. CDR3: CASWGGNQPQHF. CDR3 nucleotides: TGTGCCAGCTGGGGGGGGAATCAGCCCCAGCATTTT.